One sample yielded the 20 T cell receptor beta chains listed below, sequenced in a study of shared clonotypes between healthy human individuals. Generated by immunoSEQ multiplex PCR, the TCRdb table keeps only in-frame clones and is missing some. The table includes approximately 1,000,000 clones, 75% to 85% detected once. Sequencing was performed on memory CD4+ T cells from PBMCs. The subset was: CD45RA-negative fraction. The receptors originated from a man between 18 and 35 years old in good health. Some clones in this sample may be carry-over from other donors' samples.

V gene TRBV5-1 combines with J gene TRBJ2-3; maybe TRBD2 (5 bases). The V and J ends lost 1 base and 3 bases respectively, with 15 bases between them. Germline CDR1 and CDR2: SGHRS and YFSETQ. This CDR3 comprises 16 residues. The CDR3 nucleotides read TGCGCCAGCAGCTTGAGGACCCTAGCTACGACAGATACGCAGTATTTT. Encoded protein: CASSLRTLATTDTQYF.

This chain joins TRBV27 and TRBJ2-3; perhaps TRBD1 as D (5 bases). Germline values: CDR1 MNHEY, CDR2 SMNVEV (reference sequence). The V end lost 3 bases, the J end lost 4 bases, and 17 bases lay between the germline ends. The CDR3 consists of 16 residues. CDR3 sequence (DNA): TGTGCCAGCAGTTTTTGGTCTGGCAGGGTCTCAGATACGCAGTATTTT. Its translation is CASSFWSGRVSDTQYF.

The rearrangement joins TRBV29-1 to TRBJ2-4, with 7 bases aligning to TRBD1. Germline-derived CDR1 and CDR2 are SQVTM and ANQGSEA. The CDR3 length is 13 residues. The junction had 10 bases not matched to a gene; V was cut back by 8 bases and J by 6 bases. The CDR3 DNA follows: TGCAGCCGAAACCGGGACAGCCGAAACATTCAGTACTTC. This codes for CSRNRDSRNIQYF.

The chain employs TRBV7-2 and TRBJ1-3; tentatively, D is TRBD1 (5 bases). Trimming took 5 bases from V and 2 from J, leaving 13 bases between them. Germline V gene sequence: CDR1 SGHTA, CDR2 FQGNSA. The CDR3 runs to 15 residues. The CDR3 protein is CASSPSGGPGNTIYF. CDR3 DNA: TGTGCCAGCAGCCCGTCCGGGGGTCCTGGAAACACCATATATTTT.

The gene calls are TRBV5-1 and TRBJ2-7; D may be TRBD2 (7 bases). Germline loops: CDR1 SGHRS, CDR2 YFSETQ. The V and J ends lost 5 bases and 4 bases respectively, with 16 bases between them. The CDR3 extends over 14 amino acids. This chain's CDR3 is CASSASSGQYEQYF. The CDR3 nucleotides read TGCGCCAGCAGTGCGTCTAGCGGACAGTACGAGCAGTACTTC. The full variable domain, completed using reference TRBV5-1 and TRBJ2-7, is KAGVTQTPRYLIKTRGQQVTLSCSPISGHRSVSWYQQTPGQGLQFLFEYFSETQRNKGNFPGRFSGRQFSNSRSEMNVSTLELGDSALYLCASSASSGQYEQYFGPGTRLTVT.

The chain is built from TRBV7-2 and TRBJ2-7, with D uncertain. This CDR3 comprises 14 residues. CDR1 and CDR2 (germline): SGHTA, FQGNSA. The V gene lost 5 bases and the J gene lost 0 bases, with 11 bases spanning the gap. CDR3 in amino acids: CASSGSVSSYEQYF. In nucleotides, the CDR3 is TGTGCCAGCAGCGGAAGCGTCAGCTCCTACGAGCAGTACTTC.

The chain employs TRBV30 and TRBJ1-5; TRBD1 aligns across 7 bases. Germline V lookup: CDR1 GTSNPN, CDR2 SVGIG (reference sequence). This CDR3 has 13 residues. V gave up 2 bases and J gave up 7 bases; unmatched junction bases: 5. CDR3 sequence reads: CAWSLGGEQPQHF. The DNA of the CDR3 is TGTGCCTGGAGTTTAGGGGGCGAACAGCCCCAGCATTTT.

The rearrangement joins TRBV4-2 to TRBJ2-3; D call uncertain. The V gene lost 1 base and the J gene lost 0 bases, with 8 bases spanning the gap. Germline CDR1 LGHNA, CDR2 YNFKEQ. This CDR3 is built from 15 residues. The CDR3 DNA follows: TGTGCCAGCAGCCAAGGGCCAGCTAGCACAGATACGCAGTATTTT. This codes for CASSQGPASTDTQYF.

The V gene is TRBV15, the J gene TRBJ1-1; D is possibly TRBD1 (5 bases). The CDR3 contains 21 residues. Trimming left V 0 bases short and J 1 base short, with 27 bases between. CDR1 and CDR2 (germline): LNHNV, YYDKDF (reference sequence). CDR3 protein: CATSRDQGSGGFGRANTEAFF. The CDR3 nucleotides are TGTGCCACCAGCAGAGATCAGGGTTCGGGCGGGTTCGGCAGGGCGAACACTGAAGCTTTCTTT.

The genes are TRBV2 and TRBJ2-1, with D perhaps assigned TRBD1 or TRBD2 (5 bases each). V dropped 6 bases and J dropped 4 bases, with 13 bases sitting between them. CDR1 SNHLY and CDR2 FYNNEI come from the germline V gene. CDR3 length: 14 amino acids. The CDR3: CASRARGAYNEQFF. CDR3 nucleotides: TGTGCCAGCAGAGCCAGAGGGGCGTACAATGAGCAGTTCTTC.

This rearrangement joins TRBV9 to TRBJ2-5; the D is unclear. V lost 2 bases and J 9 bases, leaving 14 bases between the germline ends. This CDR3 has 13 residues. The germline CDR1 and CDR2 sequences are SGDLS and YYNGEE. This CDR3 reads CASSVGRSAAQYF. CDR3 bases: TGTGCCAGCAGCGTCGGACGGAGCGCGGCCCAGTACTTC.

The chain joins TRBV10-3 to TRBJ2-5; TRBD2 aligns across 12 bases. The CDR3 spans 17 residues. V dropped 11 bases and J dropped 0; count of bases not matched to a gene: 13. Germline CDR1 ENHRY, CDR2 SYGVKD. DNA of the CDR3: TGTGCCCCCCCCCTCTCCGGGACTAGCGGGTACCAAGAGACCCAGTACTTC. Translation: CAPPLSGTSGYQETQYF.

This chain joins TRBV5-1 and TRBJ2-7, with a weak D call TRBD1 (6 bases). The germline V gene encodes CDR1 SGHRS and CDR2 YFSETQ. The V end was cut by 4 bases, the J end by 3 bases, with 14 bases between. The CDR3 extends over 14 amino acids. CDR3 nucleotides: TGCGCCAGCAGCCTACAGGGTCCTGGCTACGAGCAGTACTTC. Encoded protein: CASSLQGPGYEQYF.

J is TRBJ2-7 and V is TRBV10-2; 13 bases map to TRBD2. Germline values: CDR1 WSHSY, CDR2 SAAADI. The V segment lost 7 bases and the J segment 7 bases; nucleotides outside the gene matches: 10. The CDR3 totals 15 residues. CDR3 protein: CASTPGLAGEGEQYF. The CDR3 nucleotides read TGCGCCAGCACCCCCGGACTAGCGGGAGAGGGTGAGCAGTACTTC.

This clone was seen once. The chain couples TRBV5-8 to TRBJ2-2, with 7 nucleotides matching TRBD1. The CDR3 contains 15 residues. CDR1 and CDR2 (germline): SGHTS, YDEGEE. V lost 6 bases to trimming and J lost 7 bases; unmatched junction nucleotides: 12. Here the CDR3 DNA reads TGTGCCAGCACCCCGGACAGGACCTCAGGCGGGGAGCTGTTTTTT. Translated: CASTPDRTSGGELFF. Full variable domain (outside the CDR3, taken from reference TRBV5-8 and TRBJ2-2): EAGVTQSPTHLIKTRGQQATLRCSPISGHTSVYWYQQALGLGLQFLLWYDEGEERNRGNFPPRFSGRQFPNYSSELNVNALELEDSALYLCASTPDRTSGGELFFGEGSRLTVL.

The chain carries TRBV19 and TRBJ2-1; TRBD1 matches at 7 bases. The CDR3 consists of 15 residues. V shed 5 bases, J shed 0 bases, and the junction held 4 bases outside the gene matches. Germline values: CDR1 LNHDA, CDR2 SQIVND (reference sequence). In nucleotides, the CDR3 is TGTGCCAGTAGTGCACAGGGGTCCTCCTACAATGAGCAGTTCTTC. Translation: CASSAQGSSYNEQFF.

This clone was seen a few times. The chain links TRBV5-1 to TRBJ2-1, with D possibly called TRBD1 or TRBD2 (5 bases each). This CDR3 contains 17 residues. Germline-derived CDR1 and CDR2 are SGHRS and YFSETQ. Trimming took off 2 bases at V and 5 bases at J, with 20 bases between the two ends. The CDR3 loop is CASSFRGAQRGNNEQFF. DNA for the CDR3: TGCGCCAGCAGCTTCCGGGGCGCCCAGCGCGGCAACAATGAGCAGTTCTTC. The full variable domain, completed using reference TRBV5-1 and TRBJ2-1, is KAGVTQTPRYLIKTRGQQVTLSCSPISGHRSVSWYQQTPGQGLQFLFEYFSETQRNKGNFPGRFSGRQFSNSRSEMNVSTLELGDSALYLCASSFRGAQRGNNEQFFGPGTRLTVL.

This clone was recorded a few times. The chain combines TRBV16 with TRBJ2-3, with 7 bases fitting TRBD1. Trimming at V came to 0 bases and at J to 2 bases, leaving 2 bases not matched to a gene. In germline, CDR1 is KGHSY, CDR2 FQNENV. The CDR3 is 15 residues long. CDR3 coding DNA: TGTGCCAGCAGCCAATCAACAGGGGCCACAGATACGCAGTATTTT. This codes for CASSQSTGATDTQYF. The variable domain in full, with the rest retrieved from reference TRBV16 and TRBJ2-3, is GEEVAQTPKHLVRGEGQKAKLYCAPIKGHSYVFWYQQVLKNEFKFLISFQNENVFDETGMPKERFSAKCLPNSPCSLEIQATKLEDSAVYFCASSQSTGATDTQYFGPGTRLTVL.

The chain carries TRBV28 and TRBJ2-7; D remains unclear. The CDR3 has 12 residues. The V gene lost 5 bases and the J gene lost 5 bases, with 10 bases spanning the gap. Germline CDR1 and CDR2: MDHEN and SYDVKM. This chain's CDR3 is CASSPELDEQYF. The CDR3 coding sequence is TGTGCCAGCAGTCCGGAGTTGGACGAGCAGTACTTC.

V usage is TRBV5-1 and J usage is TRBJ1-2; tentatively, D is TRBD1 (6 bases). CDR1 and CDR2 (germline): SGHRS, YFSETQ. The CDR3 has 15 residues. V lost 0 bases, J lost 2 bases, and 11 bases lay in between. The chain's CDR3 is CASSLVWGPNYGYTF. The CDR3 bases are TGCGCCAGCAGCTTGGTGTGGGGGCCGAACTATGGCTACACCTTC.